Listed here are 18 T cell receptor beta chains from one sample, sequenced in a study of T cells in Graves' hyperthyroidism and ophthalmopathy. The TCR beta CDR3 regions underwent amplification using RNA transcripts as the source. The HTBI primer set served for first-round RT-PCR of the TCR CDR3. MiXCR was run by TCRdb on the multiplex PCR reads, yielding one entry per CDR3 protein. Of roughly 420,000 distinct CDR3 sequences listed, roughly 14% are singletons. Sequences were obtained from blood. Every receptor here comes from a woman in her late teens or twenties with Graves' hyperthyroidism.

The CDR3 is CASRRDRENGYEQYF. The DNA of the CDR3 is TGTGCCAGCAGGAGAGACAGGGAAAATGGGTACGAGCAGTACTTC. The chain joins TRBV6-1 to TRBJ2-7, with TRBD1 matching over 7 bases. This CDR3 spans 15 amino acids. With 6 bases clipped from V and 4 bases from J, the junction kept 12 bases outside the gene matches. The germline V gene encodes CDR1 MNHNS and CDR2 SASEGT.

This clonotype was observed a few times. CDR3: CATSPGTYEQYF. The CDR3 DNA sequence: TGTGCCACCAGCCCGGGAACCTACGAGCAGTACTTC. The chain carries TRBV15 and TRBJ2-7; TRBD2 might be the D (5 bases). This CDR3 is built from 12 residues. Trimming left V 5 bases short and J 2 bases short, with 7 bases between. Per germline, CDR1 LNHNV and CDR2 YYDKDF (reference sequence).

Comment on this clonotype: A much larger clone sits a single nucleotide away, making a read error possible. The V and J genes are TRBV15 and TRBJ1-4; 9 bases are a match to TRBD1. This CDR3 has 16 amino acids. The V gene's germline CDR1 is LNHNV and CDR2 YYDKDF (reference sequence). The CDR3 DNA is TGTGCCACCAGCCCTCAGCGACAGGGGGGAGTTGAAAAACTGCTTTTT. It translates to CATSPQRQGGVEKLLF.

This clonotype was seen at least ten times. The V gene is TRBV7-6, the J gene TRBJ2-7; D uncertain. Germline CDR1 is SGHVS and CDR2 is FNYEAQ. The V gene lost 0 bases and the J gene lost 4 bases, with 10 bases spanning the gap. The CDR3 runs 14 residues. This CDR3 reads CASSLALGAYEQYF. The CDR3 DNA is TGTGCCAGCAGCTTAGCGCTCGGAGCGTACGAGCAGTACTTC. The full variable domain, with the rest looked up from reference TRBV7-6 and TRBJ2-7, is GAGVSQSPRYKVTKRGQDVALRCDPISGHVSLYWYRQALGQGPEFLTYFNYEAQQDKSGLPNDRFSAERPEGSISTLTIQRTEQRDSAMYRCASSLALGAYEQYFGPGTRLTVT.

This clonotype was seen many times. V and J are TRBV7-3 and TRBJ2-1; D is ambiguous. Germline V gene data show CDR1 as SGHTA and CDR2 as FQGTGA. Trimming cost V 5 bases and J 8 bases, with 16 bases left between them. The CDR3 is made up of 14 amino acids. DNA for the CDR3: TGTGCCAGCAGCCTTATGATCAGCAGCGATGAGCAGTTCTTC. It yields the protein CASSLMISSDEQFF.

Comments on this clonotype: A much larger clone differs from this one at a single base, so this may be a read error. The chain is built from TRBV30 and TRBJ1-6; D gene uncertain. The CDR3 runs 12 residues. The germline gives CDR1 GTSNPN, CDR2 SVGIG (reference sequence). Trimming pared 5 bases from V and 11 bases from J, leaving 13 bases between. In DNA, the CDR3 is TGTGCCTGGCGCGAGGGCGGTACACCCCTCCACTTT. As protein: CAWREGGTPLHF.

Comments on this clonotype: This clone may be a read error of a much larger clone one base away. The genes are TRBV6-1 and TRBJ2-2; D perhaps matches TRBD1 (6 bases). From germline, CDR1 is MNHNS and CDR2 SASEGT. The CDR3 runs 15 residues. CDR3 amino acids: CTSSEGQMNTGELFF. In DNA, the CDR3 is TGTACCAGCAGTGAAGGACAGATGAACACCGGGGAGCTGTTTTTT.

This clonotype was seen only a few times. The V and J genes are TRBV5-8 and TRBJ1-1; D gene ambiguous. CDR1 and CDR2 (germline): SGHTS, YDEGEE. This CDR3 is built from 18 residues. V was shortened by 6 bases and J by 0 bases, with 24 bases between the two germline ends. In DNA form, the CDR3 reads TGTGCCAGCACCCATTCCCCGGACTCAAGGTCGGTGAACACTGAAGCTTTCTTT. Protein sequence: CASTHSPDSRSVNTEAFF.

This clonotype appeared many times. The chain uses TRBV7-8 and TRBJ2-2; no definite D call. Per germline, CDR1 SGHVS and CDR2 FQNEAQ. Trimming took off 1 base at V and 0 bases at J, with 15 bases between the two ends. This CDR3 contains 18 residues. CDR3 in DNA: TGTGCCAGCAGCTTAGTGGGTTTTGGACCACCGAACACCGGGGAGCTGTTTTTT. Translated, it gives CASSLVGFGPPNTGELFF.

This clonotype occurred many times. This chain joins TRBV6-1 and TRBJ2-7; either TRBD1 or TRBD2 may supply D (5 bases each). Germline CDR1 is MNHNS and CDR2 is SASEGT. This CDR3 region has 14 residues. With 7 bases removed from V and 2 bases from J, the gap between germline ends came to 15 bases. The CDR3 sequence is CASNSGTKTYEQYF. CDR3 DNA sequence: TGTGCCAGCAACTCGGGGACGAAGACCTACGAGCAGTACTTC.

The J gene is TRBJ1-4, the V gene TRBV4-2, with D possibly TRBD1 on 5 matching bases. V shed 4 bases and J shed 4 bases, with 10 bases lying between them. Germline CDR1 reads LGHNA; CDR2 reads YNFKEQ. The CDR3 has 14 residues. The CDR3 spells CASSPGPHNEKLFF. In DNA, the CDR3 is TGTGCCAGCAGCCCGGGACCTCATAATGAAAAACTGTTTTTT.

This clonotype was counted at least ten times. This chain joins TRBV6-1 and TRBJ1-5; D not certain. Germline CDR1 MNHNS, CDR2 SASEGT. The CDR3 consists of 15 residues. V gave up 0 bases and J gave up 2 bases, with 8 bases separating them. The CDR3 region is CASSEASAGNQPQHF. CDR3 bases: TGTGCCAGCAGTGAAGCTTCAGCGGGCAATCAGCCCCAGCATTTT.

This clonotype has only a few counts. V is TRBV5-6 and J is TRBJ1-1; no reliable D call. V was pared by 1 base and J by 0 bases, with 13 bases between. The CDR3 loop spans 16 amino acids. Per the germline V gene, CDR1 is SGHDT and CDR2 is YYEEEE. The CDR3 nucleotides read TGTGCCAGCAGCTTGAGCGCCGGGAAAATGAACACTGAAGCTTTCTTT. It is translated as CASSLSAGKMNTEAFF.

The CDR3 region has the DNA TGCAGCGTTGTATGGCAGGGAGCGGGACTAGCCCTGTACGAGCAGTACTTC. It codes for CSVVWQGAGLALYEQYF. The V gene is TRBV29-1, the J gene TRBJ2-7; 9 bases fit TRBD2. The CDR3 spans 17 residues. V trimming: 4 bases; J trimming: 4 bases; junction bases outside the gene matches: 17. Germline CDR1 is SQVTM and CDR2 is ANQGSEA.

Only a few counts were recorded for this clonotype. A much larger clone is a single base away; this may be a read error. The chain combines TRBV12-3 or TRBV12-4 with TRBJ1-6, with D maybe TRBD1 (6 bases). This CDR3 region has 17 residues. The CDR3 is CASSAGAKDRYSSPLHF. Written as DNA, the CDR3 is TGTGCCAGCAGTGCAGGGGCTAAGGACCGATATAGTTCACCCCTCCACTTT.

This sequence joins TRBV25-1 and TRBJ1-4; a weak D match, TRBD1 (6 bases). CDR1 MGHDK and CDR2 SYGVNS come from the germline V gene. This CDR3 has 16 amino acids. Trimming pared 3 bases from V and 3 bases from J, leaving 14 bases between. CDR3 residues: CASSDGQLLANEKLFF. The CDR3 nucleotides read TGTGCCAGCAGTGATGGACAGCTACTTGCTAATGAAAAACTGTTTTTT.

This clonotype was seen ten or more times. This chain joins TRBV6-1 and TRBJ2-7; D gene ambiguous. Trimming left V 6 bases short and J 3 bases short, with 6 bases between. The CDR3 loop spans 11 amino acids. Per germline, CDR1 MNHNS and CDR2 SASEGT. CDR3 coding DNA: TGTGCCAGCAGAAAGGGCTACGAGCAGTACTTC. This translates into CASRKGYEQYF.

This clonotype appeared many times. The chain combines TRBV27 with TRBJ2-1; D not resolved. The V end lost 6 bases, the J end lost 7 bases, and 7 bases lay between the germline ends. Germline V CDR1 and CDR2: MNHEY, SMNVEV (reference sequence). The CDR3 length is 11 residues. The chain's CDR3 is CASRYGNEQFF. CDR3 bases: TGTGCCAGCAGGTACGGAAATGAGCAGTTCTTC.